Listed here are 16 T cell receptor beta chains from one sample, sequenced in a study of blood T cell repertoires in COVID-19 (dated by TCRdb to 2020 to 2022). Libraries came from the immunoSEQ multiplex PCR assay. Entries here come from immuneACCESS through TCRdb and include only in-frame sequences with V and J called. Some clones fail to appear in such tables; in the studies checked, an unresolved V gene covers under half of the shortfall, and the cause of the remainder is unknown. This sample is represented by a few hundred thousand clones; 88% of them were singletons. Together, the top ten hold more than 0.95% of the sample. The sequencing sample was made of PBMCs or T cells enriched from blood (not recorded which). These TCRs come from a middle-aged woman with acute COVID-19.

The gene calls are TRBV6-5 and TRBJ1-1; 9 bases are shared with TRBD1. J was trimmed by 8 bases and V by 7 bases; bases with no gene match: 11. Germline V lookup: CDR1 MNHEY, CDR2 SVGAGI. The CDR3 contains 14 residues. The CDR3 region is CASNPSGQGFEAFF. CDR3 bases: TGTGCCAGCAATCCCTCGGGACAGGGATTCGAAGCTTTCTTT.

J is TRBJ1-3 and V is TRBV9; maybe TRBD1 (5 bases). CDR1 and CDR2 (germline): SGDLS, YYNGEE. V lost 3 bases and J 0 bases, leaving 22 bases between the germline ends. This CDR3 is built from 19 residues. The DNA of the CDR3 is TGTGCCAGCAGCGCCAGCGGGGCAGGGAAGTCGATCTCTGGAAACACCATATATTTT. Translating gives CASSASGAGKSISGNTIYF. The full variable domain, in which reference TRBV9 and TRBJ1-3 provide the parts outside the CDR3, is DSGVTQTPKHLITATGQRVTLRCSPRSGDLSVYWYQQSLDQGLQFLIQYYNGEERAKGNILERFSAQQFPDLHSELNLSSLELGDSALYFCASSASGAGKSISGNTIYFGEGSWLTVV.

The chain couples TRBV7-3 to TRBJ1-1, with 8 bases lining up with TRBD1. Looked up from germline, CDR1 is SGHTA and CDR2 is FQGTGA. This CDR3 region has 13 residues. V gave up 5 bases and J gave up 5 bases; unmatched junction bases: 4. In DNA form, the CDR3 reads TGTGCCAGCAGCCCAGGACAGGGTACTGAAGCTTTCTTT. Translating it yields CASSPGQGTEAFF. The full variable domain, in which reference TRBV7-3 and TRBJ1-1 provide the parts outside the CDR3, is GAGVSQTPSNKVTEKGKYVELRCDPISGHTALYWYRQSLGQGPEFLIYFQGTGAADDSGLPNDRFFAVRPEGSVSTLKIQRTERGDSAVYLCASSPGQGTEAFFGQGTRLTVV.

This clone was observed a handful of times. This chain connects TRBV13 to TRBJ2-2; 7 bases fit TRBD1. J gave up 0 bases and V 0 bases, and 4 bases lay outside the gene matches. The CDR3 consists of 17 residues. Germline V lookup: CDR1 PRHDT, CDR2 FYEKMQ (reference sequence). CDR3 DNA: TGTGCCAGCAGCTTAGGACAGGGGATCGCGAACACCGGGGAGCTGTTTTTT. Its translation is CASSLGQGIANTGELFF.

In its sample, this clone was seen once. This rearrangement joins TRBV5-1 to TRBJ2-1; 14 bases map to TRBD2. Trimming at V came to 0 bases and at J to 5 bases, leaving 13 bases not matched to a gene. CDR3 length: 20 residues. From germline, CDR1 is SGHRS and CDR2 YFSETQ. The DNA of the CDR3 is TGCGCCAGCAGCTTGGATCATCGGACTAGCGGGAGGTACAACGACAATGAGCAGTTCTTC. Residues: CASSLDHRTSGRYNDNEQFF.

The rearrangement joins TRBV7-2 to TRBJ2-5; D perhaps matches TRBD1 (6 bases). This CDR3 is 14 amino acids long. CDR1 is SGHTA, CDR2 FQGNSA, per germline. V was cut by 2 bases and J by 2 bases, with 9 bases left in between. The CDR3 spells CASSLLDRQETQYF. The CDR3, as DNA: TGTGCCAGCAGCTTACTTGACAGGCAAGAGACCCAGTACTTC.

The chain has TRBV7-2 and TRBJ2-7, with TRBD2 matching over 7 bases. The CDR3 spans 14 residues. Losses at the gene ends were 1 base for V and 3 bases for J; bases not matched to a gene: 3. Germline loops: CDR1 SGHTA, CDR2 FQGNSA. In nucleotides, the CDR3 is TGTGCCAGCAGCTTAGTTGCGGGAGTCTACGAGCAGTACGTC. Translated, it gives CASSLVAGVYEQYV.

The rearrangement uses TRBV19 and TRBJ2-5; D possibly corresponds to TRBD2 (5 bases). Germline values: CDR1 LNHDA, CDR2 SQIVND (reference sequence). The V gene lost 5 bases and the J gene lost 5 bases, with 15 bases spanning the gap. This CDR3 spans 14 amino acids. The CDR3: CASSPLGGEETQYF. As DNA, the CDR3 is TGTGCCAGTAGTCCTCTAGGAGGCGAGGAGACCCAGTACTTC.

The gene calls are TRBV7-5 and TRBJ1-2; TRBD1, the D gene given by the table, was not confirmed from the DNA. TRBV7-5 is termed a pseudogene. The CDR3 length is 13 residues. The CDR3 nucleotides are TGTGCCAGAAGCACTACAGGGGGGGATGGCTACACCTTC. This sequence encodes CARSTTGGDGYTF.

The CDR3 nucleotides read TGTGCCAGCAGCAGACGAGACAGGGGGACAGATACGCAGTATTTT. It specifies CASSRRDRGTDTQYF. The V and J genes are TRBV27 and TRBJ2-3, with TRBD1 matching over 9 bases. The CDR3 contains 15 residues. Germline CDR1 MNHEY, CDR2 SMNVEV (reference sequence). V dropped 6 bases and J dropped 3; count of bases not matched to a gene: 7.

This chain links TRBV5-4 with TRBJ1-4; 8 positions agree with TRBD1. CDR1 and CDR2 from the germline V gene are SGHNT and YYREEE (reference sequence). V dropped 4 bases and J dropped 3; count of bases not matched to a gene: 5. There are 15 residues in the CDR3. CDR3 amino acids: CASSPDRAANEKLFF. Here the CDR3 DNA reads TGTGCCAGCAGCCCGGACAGGGCGGCTAATGAAAAACTGTTTTTT. Full variable domain (rest looked up from reference TRBV5-4 and TRBJ1-4): ETGVTQSPTHLIKTRGQQVTLRCSSQSGHNTVSWYQQALGQGPQFIFQYYREEENGRGNFPPRFSGLQFPNYSSELNVNALELDDSALYLCASSPDRAANEKLFFGSGTQLSVL.

This chain joins TRBV5-1 and TRBJ2-5; D remains ambiguous. V was cut by 4 bases and J by 3 bases, with 10 bases left in between. The CDR3 consists of 13 residues. Germline V CDR1 and CDR2: SGHRS, YFSETQ. The CDR3 loop is CASSANTEETQYF. Written as DNA, the CDR3 is TGCGCCAGCAGCGCCAATACAGAAGAGACCCAGTACTTC.

The rearrangement joins TRBV9 to TRBJ2-4; weak D call: TRBD2 (6 bases). Germline-derived CDR1 and CDR2 are SGDLS and YYNGEE. With 4 bases removed from V and 2 bases from J, the gap between germline ends came to 19 bases. The CDR3 sequence is 17 residues long. Here the CDR3 DNA reads TGTGCCAGCAGCCCGTCACCGTGGGGCGGGACCAAAAACATTCAGTACTTC. Translation gives CASSPSPWGGTKNIQYF.

The V call is TRBV9, the J call TRBJ2-1, with a weak D call TRBD1 (6 bases). CDR1 and CDR2 from the germline V gene are SGDLS and YYNGEE. The V and J ends lost 3 bases and 7 bases respectively, with 8 bases between them. The CDR3 is made up of 12 amino acids. Here the CDR3 DNA reads TGTGCCAGCAGCGACAGGGTGAATGAGCAGTTCTTC. It codes for CASSDRVNEQFF.

The gene calls are TRBV19 and TRBJ1-2; a possible D gene is TRBD1 (6 bases). Germline values: CDR1 LNHDA, CDR2 SQIVND (reference sequence). Trimming removed 5 bases from V and 1 base from J, with 11 bases in between. The CDR3 contains 14 residues. The CDR3: CASSVRTDNYGYTF. In DNA, the CDR3 is TGTGCCAGTAGTGTCCGGACAGATAACTATGGCTACACCTTC. Full variable domain (outside the CDR3, taken from reference TRBV19 and TRBJ1-2): DGGITQSPKYLFRKEGQNVTLSCEQNLNHDAMYWYRQDPGQGLRLIYYSQIVNDFQKGDIAEGYSVSREKKESFPLTVTSAQKNPTAFYLCASSVRTDNYGYTFGSGTRLTVV.

J is TRBJ2-1 and V is TRBV29-1; 14 bases line up with TRBD2. Per germline, CDR1 SQVTM and CDR2 ANQGSEA. Trimming cost V 7 bases and J 0 bases; bases outside gene matches: 8. This CDR3 spans 17 amino acids. The CDR3 spells CSGSGTSGGSSYNEQFF. The DNA for the CDR3 is TGCAGCGGTTCCGGGACTAGCGGGGGAAGCTCCTACAATGAGCAGTTCTTC.